Below, 31 T cell receptor beta chains from the same sample are listed, as sequenced in a study of T cell responses to AZD1222 COVID-19 vaccine. Profiling relied on immunoSEQ multiplex PCR, and the TCRdb table lists in-frame clones only, not all of them. The top ten hold 5% to 6.5% of the sample, which has some 150,000 clones, nearly 90% seen once. This sample comprised peripheral blood, obtained 28 days after the second dose of the MenACWY control vaccine. The receptors here all came from an adult who received the MenACWY meningococcal vaccine as a control.

The V call is TRBV7-3, the J call TRBJ2-1; 8 positions agree with TRBD2. Trimming cost V 5 bases and J 10 bases; bases outside gene matches: 22. Per the germline V gene, CDR1 is SGHTA and CDR2 is FQGTGA. The CDR3 spans 18 residues. CDR3 region: CASSLETGSLAGASEQFF. Here the CDR3 DNA reads TGTGCCAGCAGCCTCGAAACGGGGAGTCTAGCGGGTGCGTCAGAGCAGTTCTTC.

In this sample, this clone turned up once. This sequence joins TRBV29-1 and TRBJ1-1; the D gene is possibly TRBD1 (5 bases). The germline CDR1 and CDR2 sequences are SQVTM and ANQGSEA. Trimming took 5 bases from V and 4 from J, leaving 14 bases between them. The CDR3 contains 13 residues. CDR3 in DNA: TGCAGCGTTCAAACTACAGGAGGCACTGAAGCTTTCTTT. It translates to CSVQTTGGTEAFF.

The rearrangement joins TRBV7-2 to TRBJ1-3; D call uncertain. V dropped 11 bases and J dropped 0 bases, with 8 bases sitting between them. This CDR3 has 12 amino acids. CDR1 SGHTA and CDR2 FQGNSA come from the germline V gene. CDR3 nucleotide sequence: TGTGCCTCTACGAGCTCTGGAAACACCATATATTTT. Encoded protein: CASTSSGNTIYF.

The chain is built from TRBV24-1 and TRBJ2-3; 11 bases fit TRBD2. CDR3 length equals 16 residues. The V segment lost 4 bases and the J segment 5 bases; nucleotides outside the gene matches: 7. In germline, CDR1 is KGHDR, CDR2 SFDVKD. The CDR3 loop reads CATSEYSGGALDTQYF. CDR3 DNA: TGTGCCACCAGTGAATATAGCGGGGGGGCGTTAGATACGCAGTATTTT.

The chain recombines TRBV4-3 with TRBJ1-1; 7 nucleotides agree with TRBD1. The CDR3 has 14 amino acids. Trimming removed 0 bases from V and 3 bases from J; junction bases left unmatched: 1. In germline, CDR1 is LGHNA, CDR2 YSLEER. Here the CDR3 DNA reads TGCGCCAGCAGCCAAGAAACAGGGGACACTGAAGCTTTCTTT. As protein: CASSQETGDTEAFF.

The chain is built from TRBV5-1 and TRBJ1-4; maybe TRBD1 (5 bases). Trimming pared 5 bases from V and 3 bases from J, leaving 11 bases between. Germline V gene sequence: CDR1 SGHRS, CDR2 YFSETQ. CDR3 length: 14 amino acids. CDR3 nucleotides: TGCGCCAGCAGGGAGGGACGGTCTAATGAAAAACTGTTTTTT. Its protein is CASREGRSNEKLFF. Combining the CDR3 with reference TRBV5-1 and TRBJ1-4 gives the whole variable domain KAGVTQTPRYLIKTRGQQVTLSCSPISGHRSVSWYQQTPGQGLQFLFEYFSETQRNKGNFPGRFSGRQFSNSRSEMNVSTLELGDSALYLCASREGRSNEKLFFGSGTQLSVL.

This rearrangement joins TRBV4-3 to TRBJ2-1; D might be TRBD2 (5 bases). The CDR3 extends over 16 amino acids. Germline CDR1 reads LGHNA; CDR2 reads YSLEER. The V end was cut by 0 bases, the J end by 4 bases, with 13 bases between. CDR3 sequence (DNA): TGCGCCAGCAGCCAAGATACGGGATTCAGGTACAATGAGCAGTTCTTC. It is translated as CASSQDTGFRYNEQFF.

The chain combines TRBV11-2 with TRBJ2-1, with 8 nucleotides matching TRBD2. With V trimmed by 5 bases and J by 2 bases, 5 bases remained unmatched. Germline V gives CDR1 SGHAT, CDR2 FQNNGV. This CDR3 is 15 amino acids long. The CDR3 protein is CASSHLAGPYNEQFF. DNA for the CDR3: TGTGCCAGCAGCCATCTAGCGGGCCCCTACAATGAGCAGTTCTTC.

This clone was picked up one time. The chain carries TRBV7-9 and TRBJ2-5, with TRBD2 matching 11 bases. The CDR3 is 17 residues long. Germline V gene lookup returns CDR1 SEHNR and CDR2 FQNEAQ (reference sequence). Trimming cost V 4 bases and J 5 bases; bases outside gene matches: 12. In DNA form, the CDR3 reads TGTGCCAGCAGCTCCGGACTAGCGGGCGTCGCGGGGGAGACCCAGTACTTC. Amino acid sequence: CASSSGLAGVAGETQYF. Together with reference TRBV7-9 and TRBJ2-5, the CDR3 gives the full variable domain: DTGVSQNPRHKITKRGQNVTFRCDPISEHNRLYWYRQTLGQGPEFLTYFQNEAQLEKSRLLSDRFSAERPKGSFSTLEIQRTEQGDSAMYLCASSSGLAGVAGETQYFGPGTRLLVL.

This chain connects TRBV5-1 to TRBJ2-7; TRBD2 aligns across 10 bases. The ends lost 2 bases at V and 3 bases at J; junction bases unmatched: 5. The CDR3 runs 15 residues. Germline V gives CDR1 SGHRS, CDR2 YFSETQ. CDR3 nucleotide sequence: TGCGCCAGCAGCTTAGGTTGGACTAGCGGCTACGAGCAGTACTTC. Protein product: CASSLGWTSGYEQYF. The full variable domain, its missing parts supplied by reference TRBV5-1 and TRBJ2-7, is KAGVTQTPRYLIKTRGQQVTLSCSPISGHRSVSWYQQTPGQGLQFLFEYFSETQRNKGNFPGRFSGRQFSNSRSEMNVSTLELGDSALYLCASSLGWTSGYEQYFGPGTRLTVT.

The V call is TRBV24-1, the J call TRBJ1-4; D gene ambiguous. Germline values: CDR1 KGHDR, CDR2 SFDVKD. CDR3 length: 16 residues. Trimming left V 3 bases short and J 4 bases short, with 14 bases between. CDR3 sequence reads: CATSDGGRADNEKLFF. CDR3 bases: TGTGCCACCAGTGATGGCGGACGGGCCGATAATGAAAAACTGTTTTTT.

The chain links TRBV27 to TRBJ1-1; 11 bases line up with TRBD1. The V gene end was trimmed by 5 bases and the J gene end by 7 bases; junction bases not matched to a gene: 9. Germline CDR1 reads MNHEY; CDR2 reads SMNVEV (reference sequence). The CDR3 contains 15 residues. The CDR3 coding sequence is TGTGCCAGCAGTGCTCACCGGGACAGGGGGGGTGAAGCTTTCTTT. It encodes CASSAHRDRGGEAFF.

This chain connects TRBV18 to TRBJ2-2; D may be TRBD2 (5 bases). This CDR3 is built from 13 residues. Germline assignment: CDR1 KGHSH and CDR2 LQKENI. V lost 5 bases and J 4 bases, leaving 8 bases between the germline ends. The CDR3 bases are TGTGCCAGCTCAACGGGGAGCACCGGGGAGCTGTTTTTT. Translating it yields CASSTGSTGELFF.

The DNA of the CDR3 is TGTGCCAGTAAGACTAGCGGTGGGGATACGCAGTATTTT. This translates into CASKTSGGDTQYF. The V gene is TRBV19, the J gene TRBJ2-3; 9 nucleotides match TRBD2. Unmatched junction bases numbered 5, after V lost 7 bases and J lost 6 bases. CDR1 and CDR2 from the germline V gene are LNHDA and SQIVND (reference sequence). The CDR3 runs 13 residues.

The chain is built from TRBV30 and TRBJ2-3, with D unresolved. The CDR3 has 12 amino acids. Germline lookup yields CDR1 GTSNPN and CDR2 SVGIG (reference sequence). Trimming took off 0 bases at V and 7 bases at J, with 8 bases between the two ends. CDR3 in DNA: TGTGCCTGGAGTGTGGGCCGGCATACGCAGTATTTT. Protein: CAWSVGRHTQYF.

The V call is TRBV7-2, the J call TRBJ2-2; no clear D. This CDR3 contains 13 residues. The V end lost 2 bases, the J end lost 6 bases, and 7 bases lay between the germline ends. The germline CDR1 and CDR2 sequences are SGHTA and FQGNSA. This chain's CDR3 is CASSLPSSGELFF. For the CDR3, the DNA is TGTGCCAGCAGCTTACCTTCTTCCGGGGAGCTGTTTTTT.

CDR3 sequence: CASTRGQGETQYF. The DNA for the CDR3 is TGTGCCAGCACCCGAGGACAGGGAGAGACCCAGTACTTC. The chain links TRBV6-5 to TRBJ2-5; 8 bases are shared with TRBD1. The CDR3 has 13 amino acids. The V gene end was trimmed by 7 bases and the J gene end by 4 bases; junction bases not matched to a gene: 5. Germline V gene data show CDR1 as MNHEY and CDR2 as SVGAGI.

The chain carries TRBV28 and TRBJ2-7, with D unclear. The CDR3 extends over 11 amino acids. Trimming removed 2 bases from V and 5 bases from J, with 4 bases in between. Germline V CDR1 and CDR2: MDHEN, SYDVKM. CDR3 nucleotide sequence: TGTGCCAGCAGTTTAATTGACGAGCAGTACTTC. This sequence encodes CASSLIDEQYF.

The J gene is TRBJ2-1, the V gene TRBV4-2; TRBD2 matches 7 bases. Trimming removed 0 bases from V and 9 bases from J; junction bases left unmatched: 8. CDR1 is LGHNA and CDR2 is YNFKEQ in the germline V gene. The CDR3 has 15 amino acids. The CDR3 nucleotides are TGTGCCAGCAGCCAAGAAGACGGGAGGATGGGTGAGCAGTTCTTC. This gives the protein CASSQEDGRMGEQFF.

This clone has a handful of counts. V and J are TRBV6-6 and TRBJ2-1, with 14 bases lining up with TRBD2. Germline lookup yields CDR1 MNHNY and CDR2 SVGAGI (reference sequence). Trimming at V came to 5 bases and at J to 8 bases, leaving 5 bases not matched to a gene. The CDR3 loop spans 15 amino acids. The CDR3, as DNA: TGTGCCAGCAGTCCCGGGACTAGCGGGAGCTATGAGCAGTTCTTC. Translated, it gives CASSPGTSGSYEQFF.

Only a few counts were recorded for this clone. DNA of the CDR3: TGTGCCAGCAGCTTAGAAGGCTATTTCAGGGGTTATGGCTACACCTTC. Translating gives CASSLEGYFRGYGYTF. The V call is TRBV7-2, the J call TRBJ1-2; D is possibly TRBD1 (6 bases). This CDR3 comprises 16 residues. In germline, CDR1 is SGHTA, CDR2 FQGNSA. The V end lost 1 base, the J end lost 5 bases, and 17 bases lay between the germline ends.

This chain connects TRBV11-3 to TRBJ2-7; 11 bases map to TRBD1. The V and J ends lost 3 bases and 3 bases, in that order; junction bases with no gene match: 1. This CDR3 has 14 amino acids. Germline V gene lookup returns CDR1 SGHNT and CDR2 YENEEA. The CDR3 region is CASSLGTGGYEQYF. The CDR3 DNA is TGTGCCAGCAGCTTGGGGACAGGGGGCTACGAGCAGTACTTC.

The V gene is TRBV7-2, the J gene TRBJ1-2; D possibly corresponds to TRBD1 (5 bases). V was clipped by 1 base and J by 4 bases, with 13 bases between them. Germline lookup yields CDR1 SGHTA and CDR2 FQGNSA. The CDR3 is 15 amino acids. The CDR3: CASSLGVGGIYGYTF. CDR3 in DNA: TGTGCCAGCAGCTTAGGGGTTGGGGGGATCTATGGCTACACCTTC.

In DNA, the CDR3 is TGCGCCAGCAGCTCGGGAAAGGACAATCAGCCCCAGCATTTT. This sequence encodes CASSSGKDNQPQHF. V and J are TRBV10-1 and TRBJ1-5, with unresolved D. The germline CDR1 and CDR2 sequences are WNHNN and SYGVQD (reference sequence). The CDR3 length is 14 residues. The V end lost 6 bases, the J end lost 3 bases, and 12 bases lay between the germline ends.

The chain employs TRBV5-6 and TRBJ1-1; TRBD1 matches 7 bases. V lost 4 bases and J lost 3; bases outside the gene matches: 15. Germline V gene data show CDR1 as SGHDT and CDR2 as YYEEEE. The CDR3 is 17 residues long. CDR3 in DNA: TGTGCCAGCAGCCTCACAGGGGCCGTTTGGGTCGACACTGAAGCTTTCTTT. This encodes CASSLTGAVWVDTEAFF.

Written as DNA, the CDR3 is TGTGCCAGCAGCCGGATGGAGAATCAGCCCCAGCATTTT. This encodes CASSRMENQPQHF. This chain uses TRBV7-8 with TRBJ1-5, with D uncertain. Per germline, CDR1 SGHVS and CDR2 FQNEAQ. V was trimmed by 5 bases and J by 4 bases, leaving 9 bases between them. This CDR3 comprises 13 residues.

The V gene is TRBV11-1, the J gene TRBJ2-3; D is possibly TRBD1 or TRBD2 (6 bases each). The CDR3 extends over 16 amino acids. V was pared by 2 bases and J by 3 bases, with 15 bases between. CDR1 is SGHAT and CDR2 is FQDESV in the germline V gene (reference sequence). CDR3 coding DNA: TGTGCCAGCAGCTTACTTGGGGGGCGATGGACAGATACGCAGTATTTT. Its translation: CASSLLGGRWTDTQYF.

The chain links TRBV24-1 to TRBJ1-2; D remains ambiguous. Germline V lookup: CDR1 KGHDR, CDR2 SFDVKD. The CDR3 covers 11 residues. Trimming stripped 0 bases from V and 6 bases from J, with 1 base between. This CDR3 reads CATSDLDGYTF. The DNA for the CDR3 is TGTGCCACCAGTGATTTGGATGGCTACACCTTC.

J is TRBJ1-1 and V is TRBV21-1; TRBD1 reflects the table's D call only, with no check against the DNA. TRBV21-1 is listed as a pseudogene. The CDR3 length is 14 residues. The chain's CDR3 is CASSKFRTNTEAFF. The CDR3 DNA sequence: TGTGCCAGCAGCAAATTCCGCACAAACACTGAAGCTTTCTTT.

This rearrangement joins TRBV5-4 to TRBJ1-2; unclear D gene. Germline CDR1 SGHNT, CDR2 YYREEE (reference sequence). V was shortened by 3 bases and J by 4 bases, with 7 bases between the two germline ends. The CDR3 spans 12 residues. CDR3 residues: CASSSDGYGYTF. In DNA, the CDR3 is TGTGCCAGCAGCTCGGACGGCTATGGCTACACCTTC.

The chain recombines TRBV7-2 with TRBJ2-2; D is perhaps TRBD2 (5 bases). Germline lookup yields CDR1 SGHTA and CDR2 FQGNSA. Between the trimmed V and J ends, which lost 5 bases and 4 bases, there was a span of 11 bases. There are 14 residues in the CDR3. CDR3 DNA: TGTGCCAGCAGCCAGGAGGCGGGCACCGGGGAGCTGTTTTTT. Protein: CASSQEAGTGELFF.